This T cell receptor (beta chain) stems from a study of blood T cell repertoires in COVID-19. About the study: From T cells, B-cell-depleted T cells, or PBMCs came the material, which was cDNA or gDNA.

The V end was cut by 2 bases, the J end by 4 bases, with 15 bases between. CDR3 length equals 16 residues. Germline loops: CDR1 SGHNT, CDR2 YYREEE (reference sequence). The table came from immunoSEQ multiplex PCR; TCRdb's copy has only in-frame clones and leaves some out. The sample contains about 130,000 clones, 86% of which appear only once. This clone was observed once. Sequencing was performed on peripheral blood. This chain uses TRBV5-4 with TRBJ2-2, with D possibly being TRBD1 (5 bases). The clonotype originates from a woman in her seventies with COVID-19, enrolled during active disease. The CDR3 protein is CASSFIRVSGTGELFF. In DNA form, the CDR3 reads TGTGCCAGCAGCTTTATCAGGGTATCAGGCACCGGGGAGCTGTTTTTT.